The 21 T cell receptor beta chains below come from one sample, sequenced in a study of blood T cell repertoires in COVID-19. Method: immunoSEQ multiplex PCR; TCRdb's copy keeps in-frame clones and lacks some. The data hold some 200,000 clones, with roughly 84% observed a single time. Sequences were obtained from peripheral blood. The origin of the receptors is a woman older than 75 with acute or convalescent COVID-19.

The V call is TRBV7-2, the J call TRBJ2-7, with TRBD1 matching over 9 bases. There are 13 residues in the CDR3. V was pared by 4 bases and J by 6 bases, with 4 bases of the junction left unmatched. Germline CDR1 and CDR2: SGHTA and FQGNSA. This CDR3 reads CASSSTGQGEQYF. The CDR3 nucleotides are TGTGCCAGCAGCTCAACGGGACAGGGCGAGCAGTACTTC.

This chain connects TRBV14 to TRBJ1-1; no definite D call. Trimming cost V 1 base and J 7 bases, with 7 bases left between them. This CDR3 has 12 amino acids. CDR1 is SGHDN, CDR2 FVKESK, per germline. The CDR3 DNA reads TGTGCCAGCAGCCAAGTGTCTGTTGAAGCTTTCTTT. Its protein product is CASSQVSVEAFF.

For this clone: Mismatch with germline at one junction end may stem from a read error. This rearrangement joins TRBV5-6 to TRBJ1-6; maybe TRBD1 (6 bases). The CDR3 has 16 amino acids. Germline V lookup: CDR1 SGHDT, CDR2 YYEEEE. This chain's CDR3 is CARSLGGGRGNSPLHF. CDR3 nucleotide sequence: TGTGCCCGCAGCTTGGGCGGGGGGCGGGGGAATTCACCCCTCCACTTT. Together with reference TRBV5-6 and TRBJ1-6, the CDR3 gives the full variable domain: DAGVTQSPTHLIKTRGQQVTLRCSPKSGHDTVSWYQQALGQGPQFIFQYYEEEERQRGNFPDRFSGHQFPNYSSELNVNALLLGDSALYLCARSLGGGRGNSPLHFGNGTRLTVT.

The DNA of the CDR3 is TGTGCCAGCAGTTACTCCGGGGGACAGTTTAATTCACCCCTCCACTTT. It yields the protein CASSYSGGQFNSPLHF. The chain employs TRBV6-5 and TRBJ1-6; 7 bases align to TRBD1. CDR3 length equals 16 residues. Germline assignment: CDR1 MNHEY and CDR2 SVGAGI. V lost 0 bases to trimming and J lost 6 bases; unmatched junction nucleotides: 5.

The chain links TRBV7-9 to TRBJ2-5; the D gene is possibly TRBD2 (5 bases). The CDR3 contains 16 residues. Trimming removed 5 bases at V and 2 bases at J, with 18 bases between. The germline V gene encodes CDR1 SEHNR and CDR2 FQNEAQ (reference sequence). This CDR3 reads CASSPVPEVLQETQYF. The CDR3 bases are TGTGCCAGCAGCCCGGTTCCGGAGGTACTTCAAGAGACCCAGTACTTC.

The V gene is TRBV19, the J gene TRBJ2-3; 7 bases are shared with TRBD2. From germline, CDR1 is LNHDA and CDR2 SQIVND (reference sequence). The CDR3 contains 18 residues. V lost 4 bases, J lost 2 bases, and 15 bases stayed unmatched. The CDR3 here is CASSTIGASGKTTDTQYF. The CDR3 DNA sequence: TGTGCCAGTAGTACCATTGGCGCTAGCGGAAAGACCACAGATACGCAGTATTTT.

V gene TRBV6-2 or TRBV6-3 combines with J gene TRBJ2-7; D might be TRBD2 (6 bases). Germline lookup yields CDR1 MNHEY and CDR2 SVGEGT. The CDR3 has 16 amino acids. The germline V and J ends were trimmed by 5 bases and 2 bases, with 19 bases remaining between them. The CDR3 here is CASSGGAWGDPYEQYF. CDR3 sequence (DNA): TGTGCCAGCAGTGGTGGGGCCTGGGGGGACCCCTACGAGCAGTACTTC.

In this sample, this clone turned up a few times. The chain carries TRBV19 and TRBJ1-4, with D possibly matching TRBD1 (5 bases). The CDR3 length is 15 residues. CDR1 is LNHDA, CDR2 SQIVND, per germline (reference sequence). The germline V and J ends were trimmed by 3 bases and 3 bases, with 11 bases remaining between them. The CDR3 protein is CASSMGGRPNEKLFF. The CDR3 nucleotides are TGTGCCAGTAGTATGGGGGGACGACCTAATGAAAAACTGTTTTTT.

The chain uses TRBV15 and TRBJ1-4; D is ambiguous. The ends were cut back, 6 bases at V and 5 bases at J, with 22 bases in the middle. This CDR3 is built from 17 residues. Per germline, CDR1 LNHNV and CDR2 YYDKDF (reference sequence). For the CDR3, the DNA is TGTGCCACCAGGTCGTCAGGCGTACAGTCCCCGAATGAAAAACTGTTTTTT. Its translation is CATRSSGVQSPNEKLFF.

Details on this clone: Compared with germline, one end of the junction differs, possibly owing to a read error. The chain is built from TRBV7-2 and TRBJ2-3; weak D call: TRBD1 (6 bases). The CDR3 is made up of 16 amino acids. The germline gives CDR1 SGHTA, CDR2 FQGNSA. For the CDR3, the DNA is TGTGCCAGCACCTTAGGCCAGGGGACCCGCACAGATACGCAGTATTTT. Translated, it gives CASTLGQGTRTDTQYF.

The chain links TRBV7-2 to TRBJ1-6, with D perhaps matching TRBD1 (6 bases). V lost 2 bases and J 3 bases, leaving 8 bases between the germline ends. Germline V CDR1 and CDR2: SGHTA, FQGNSA. The CDR3 length is 15 residues. The CDR3 region is CASSLLGGYNSPLHF. DNA of the CDR3: TGTGCCAGCAGCTTATTAGGGGGCTATAATTCACCCCTCCACTTT.

This chain joins TRBV11-3 and TRBJ2-3; 9 nucleotides align to TRBD2. Germline values: CDR1 SGHNT, CDR2 YENEEA. The CDR3 sequence is 17 residues long. The trim removed 4 bases at V and 2 bases at J, leaving 10 bases unmatched. The CDR3 loop reads CASSSKKAGGSTDTQYF. The CDR3 DNA follows: TGTGCCAGCAGCTCCAAAAAAGCGGGGGGCTCCACAGATACGCAGTATTTT.

CDR3 region: CASSEAGRENTQYF. Written as DNA, the CDR3 is TGCGCCAGCAGTGAAGCGGGGCGAGAAAATACGCAGTATTTT. The rearrangement joins TRBV10-1 to TRBJ2-3, with TRBD2 matching over 7 bases. The CDR3 spans 14 residues. Germline V gene sequence: CDR1 WNHNN, CDR2 SYGVQD (reference sequence). The junction had 7 bases not matched to a gene; V was cut back by 3 bases and J by 7 bases.

The chain has TRBV30 and TRBJ1-3; 7 bases agree with TRBD1. The J segment lost 0 bases and the V segment lost 5 bases, leaving 4 bases of the junction unmatched. Looked up from germline, CDR1 is GTSNPN and CDR2 is SVGIG (reference sequence). This CDR3 has 14 amino acids. The CDR3: CAWDRATSGNTIYF. CDR3 in DNA: TGTGCCTGGGACAGGGCGACCTCTGGAAACACCATATATTTT.

V usage is TRBV2 and J usage is TRBJ1-5; 8 nucleotides match TRBD1. The CDR3 extends over 14 amino acids. CDR1 SNHLY and CDR2 FYNNEI come from the germline V gene. The trim removed 5 bases at V and 3 bases at J, leaving 3 bases unmatched. This CDR3 is CASSQGQVNQPQHF. As DNA, the CDR3 is TGTGCCAGCAGTCAGGGACAGGTCAATCAGCCCCAGCATTTT.

This chain uses TRBV7-6 with TRBJ2-7, with D tentatively TRBD2 (5 bases). CDR3 length: 15 amino acids. V lost 4 bases to trimming and J lost 5 bases, with 18 bases between them. The germline gives CDR1 SGHVS, CDR2 FNYEAQ. The CDR3 is CASSSSQYRRDEQYF. In DNA form, the CDR3 reads TGTGCCAGCAGCTCTTCGCAGTACCGGCGGGACGAGCAGTACTTC.

The chain is built from TRBV2 and TRBJ1-1; D not resolved. Germline CDR1 and CDR2: SNHLY and FYNNEI. CDR3 length equals 11 residues. The germline V and J ends were trimmed by 7 bases and 5 bases, with 8 bases remaining between them. CDR3 residues: CASTLRTEAFF. CDR3 bases: TGTGCCAGCACCCTTCGGACTGAAGCTTTCTTT.

The J gene is TRBJ2-6, the V gene TRBV7-3, with 7 positions matching TRBD1. CDR3 length: 17 amino acids. The V gene's germline CDR1 is SGHTA and CDR2 FQGTGA. Losses at the gene ends were 4 bases for V and 2 bases for J; bases not matched to a gene: 8. CDR3: CASSSRTGRPGANVLTF. In DNA, the CDR3 is TGTGCCAGCAGCTCCCGGACAGGCCGTCCTGGGGCCAACGTCCTGACTTTC. Full variable domain (remainder filled in from reference TRBV7-3 and TRBJ2-6): GAGVSQTPSNKVTEKGKYVELRCDPISGHTALYWYRQSLGQGPEFLIYFQGTGAADDSGLPNDRFFAVRPEGSVSTLKIQRTERGDSAVYLCASSSRTGRPGANVLTFGAGSRLTVL.

The J gene is TRBJ1-4, the V gene TRBV6-6; a weak D match, TRBD1 (5 bases). The CDR3 is made up of 15 amino acids. Germline V gene lookup returns CDR1 MNHNY and CDR2 SVGAGI (reference sequence). Trimming took off 4 bases at V and 7 bases at J, with 16 bases between the two ends. CDR3 protein: CASSSGGVGSEKLFF. Here the CDR3 DNA reads TGTGCCAGCAGTTCGGGGGGAGTAGGAAGTGAAAAACTGTTTTTT.

The rearrangement uses TRBV6-6 and TRBJ2-1; 11 nucleotides align to TRBD2. The CDR3 extends over 16 amino acids. Losses at the gene ends were 6 bases for V and 8 bases for J; bases not matched to a gene: 12. Germline lookup yields CDR1 MNHNY and CDR2 SVGAGI (reference sequence). CDR3 bases: TGTGCCAGCAGCCCCCCTTTAGCGGGGGGGCTGGATGAGCAGTTCTTC. This gives the protein CASSPPLAGGLDEQFF.

The gene calls are TRBV11-1 and TRBJ2-1, with 7 bases fitting TRBD2. Germline assignment: CDR1 SGHAT and CDR2 FQDESV (reference sequence). The CDR3 loop spans 15 amino acids. With V trimmed by 7 bases and J by 9 bases, 15 bases remained unmatched. CDR3 coding DNA: TGTGCCAGCACTCCAAGGGGCGGGAGCCGGGGTGAGCAGTTCTTC. Protein: CASTPRGGSRGEQFF.